This record covers a single T cell receptor (beta chain). The entry originates in a study of CD8+CD57+ T cells in acquired aplastic anemia. At the level of the study: Healthy donors had, on average, approximately 11 million reads for their CD4+ cells.

Profiling that covered TCR beta VDJ and CDR3 relied on genomic DNA as its template. TCRdb reanalysed the reads using MiXCR and keeps one entry per CDR3 protein. In the table there are about 190,000 distinct CDR3 sequences, around half of which are singletons. The V end lost 0 bases, the J end lost 5 bases, and 15 bases lay between the germline ends. This CDR3 has 15 amino acids. Germline V gene sequence: CDR1 SGHRS, CDR2 YFSETQ. The sequencing sample was made of sorted CD4+, CD8+, or CD8+CD57+ T cells (not recorded which) from PBMCs. The chain uses TRBV5-1 and TRBJ2-7, with D possibly matching TRBD1 (6 bases). The receptor was isolated from a human donor in good health, serving as a control. The CDR3 spells CASSLVGGFSDEQYF. The DNA of the CDR3 is TGCGCCAGCAGCTTGGTAGGGGGTTTTAGCGACGAGCAGTACTTC.